This T cell receptor (beta chain) came from a study of Graves' ophthalmopathy and Graves' hyperthyroidism (dated by TCRdb to 2016 to 2018). Regarding the complete study: Hyperthyroidism was defined as stable when no progression to ophthalmopathy occurred within 18 months of follow-up. To tell Graves' ophthalmopathy apart from Graves' hyperthyroidism, and to predict which patients would progress to ophthalmopathy, the study relied on TCR beta repertoire signatures. In total, around 140 blood samples were TCR-sequenced: 40 to 45 ophthalmopathy, 75 hyperthyroidism and some 17 hyperthyroidism-to-ophthalmopathy patients. To explore V-J signatures that distinguish ophthalmopathy from hyperthyroidism, a discovery set of 95 to 100 patients was enrolled, made up of 40 to 45 with ophthalmopathy and 55 to 65 with stable hyperthyroidism. For independent validation, a separate cohort was made up of some 18 hyperthyroidism patients plus 17 patients who later progressed from hyperthyroidism to ophthalmopathy. In about 6 hyperthyroidism patients, T-cell repertoires of thyroid tissue and blood were compared. Following sample collection, hyperthyroidism patients were given methimazole at a starting dose of 30 mg daily, and ophthalmopathy patients were given high-dose intravenous methylprednisolone.

The hyperthyroidism patients were 18 to 65 years old and newly diagnosed, with a disease duration of less than 2 months. Patients with other autoimmune diseases, uncontrolled infections, pregnancy or lactation were excluded from the study. Clinical symptoms, serum thyroxine, TRAb, thyroid ultrasound and orbital computed tomography were used for diagnosis. Total RNA was extracted using Trizol reagent, and RNA quality was checked on an Agilent 2100 Bioanalyzer. For repertoire sequencing, TCR beta CDR3 regions were amplified from RNA transcripts. The first round was an RT-PCR using HTBI primers with the Qiagen OneStep RT-PCR kit, and this first round was followed by a second-round multiplex PCR, then size selection and purification. Libraries were sequenced paired-end with 100 bp reads on an Illumina HiSeq2000. Per the source publication's procedure: SOAPnuke was used to process the reads, throwing out any read that had adapters, had uncalled bases, had a mean Phred below 15, or lacked an exact constant-primer or identifier match. High-quality paired reads were merged with COPE v1.2.5. Unique nucleotide sequences were defined as clonotypes and aligned to IMGT TRB V, D and J references using MiTCR v1.1. Only V-J combinations with frequency above 0.0001 were analysed, covering about 99% of repertoires. A TCR clonal expansion and chaos score per V-J combination was defined as the ratio of F50 clonal expansion to chaos observed in the TCRdist matrix. Welch's t-statistics and random forest were used to reduce features to about a dozen V-J combinations, which were fed into a naive Bayes classifier. The Morisita-Horn index was used to measure how similar the thyroid and blood repertoires were. TCRdb applied fastp at Q25 and MiXCR to the public reads, then kept only in-frame beta chains. Every CDR3 protein is listed once, alongside the most common genes and DNA of its rows. The V and J calls and clone size are TCRdb's, not the authors'. In all, the sample holds over a million distinct CDR3 sequences, and approximately 35% of those were seen once. The top ten constitute approximately 10% of the sample.

Germline trimming: 2 bases from V, 0 bases from J; junction bases outside gene matches: 8. The germline V gene encodes CDR1 SGDLS and CDR2 YYNGEE. The CDR3 measures 18 amino acids from cysteine to phenylalanine. Just the 54-base CDR3 DNA is kept, in frame starting at base 1. The table lists this clonotype with many counts. The specificity of this receptor is unknown. The record has no base qualities; no much larger clone is one base away. Summary of the overall study and its limitations: Most expanded thyroid clonotypes with a frequency above 0.001 also appeared in blood, which suggests that blood repertoires may reflect the immune response in the thyroid. Sample size was not predetermined statistically, and investigators were not blinded to group allocation. In validation, the model predicted ophthalmopathy progression with about 70% sensitivity and 72% to 80% specificity; 12 predicted patients were CT-confirmed with GO in a median of approximately 6.5 months. Ophthalmopathy was separated from stable hyperthyroidism by the 13-signature model with about 90% sensitivity and roughly 83% specificity in cross-validation and with 80%/75% in the test set.

The rearranged segments are TRBV9 and TRBJ1-3; TRBD1 aligns with 10 central bases. Sequences were obtained from peripheral blood or thyroid tissue (not recorded which). This clonotype originated in an adult man with Graves' hyperthyroidism. The base sequence is TGTGCCAGCAGCGTGAGAAGGGACAGGGGCAGCTCTGGAAACACCATATATTTT. It translates as CASSVRRDRGSSGNTIYF. With the rest looked up from the reference TRBV9 and TRBJ1-3 genes rather than sequenced, the full variable domain is DSGVTQTPKHLITATGQRVTLRCSPRSGDLSVYWYQQSLDQGLQFLIQYYNGEERAKGNILERFSAQQFPDLHSELNLSSLELGDSALYFCASSVRRDRGSSGNTIYFGEGSWLTVV.